This T cell receptor beta chain was observed in a study of blood T cell repertoires in COVID-19. About the research overall: T cells, B-cell-depleted T cells, or PBMCs supplied cDNA or gDNA.

Authors' data handling: Estimates of nucleated cell counts were drawn from the amplification of reference gene primers. The assay was immunoSEQ multiplex PCR, and TCRdb's table has in-frame clones only and misses some. V, J and clone size derive from that table, while D and trimming were established from the DNA sequence. The table has over 100,000 clones, over 80% seen once; the top ten hold about 2.5%. As to this clone: Other DNA sequences in this specimen translate into the identical CDR3.

The CDR3 runs to 15 residues. Per the germline V gene, CDR1 is KGHSH and CDR2 is LQKENI. The J segment lost 1 base and the V segment lost 0 bases, leaving 0 bases of the junction unmatched. The rearrangement links TRBV18 to TRBJ2-5; 9 bases align to TRBD2. Sequencing was carried out using peripheral blood. The sequence came from a man aged 50 or older with active COVID-19. CDR3 DNA: TGTGCCAGCTCACCACCTAGCGGGGGCCAAGAGACCCAGTACTTC. It codes for CASSPPSGGQETQYF. The variable domain in full, completed from reference TRBV18 and TRBJ2-5, reads NAGVMQNPRHLVRRRGQEARLRCSPMKGHSHVYWYRQLPEEGLKFMVYLQKENIIDESGMPKERFSAEFPKEGPSILRIQQVVRGDSAAYFCASSPPSGGQETQYFGPGTRLLVL.